Following are 20 T cell receptor beta chains from one sample sequenced in a study of shared clonotypes between healthy human individuals. Naive CD8 isolation took CD45RO-negative cells positively selected for CCR7 and excluded terminally differentiated effector memory CD45RA+ cells. Assay: immunoSEQ multiplex PCR; the TCRdb copy retains only in-frame clones and omits some. Here the sample spans some 2.1 million clones, over 85% being singletons. Sequencing was performed on naive CD8+ T cells from PBMCs. The receptors here all came from a man between 18 and 29 years old in good health. Some clones in this sample may be carry-over from other donors' samples.

The chain has TRBV5-1 and TRBJ2-7, with a possible D match to TRBD2 (7 bases). The CDR3 contains 15 residues. From germline, CDR1 is SGHRS and CDR2 YFSETQ. V lost 5 bases, J lost 4 bases, and 19 bases lay in between. CDR3 nucleotide sequence: TGCGCCAGCAGAGGAACAGGGAGGGCGGCATACGAGCAGTACTTC. Protein sequence: CASRGTGRAAYEQYF.

On this clone itself: Other DNA sequences in this sample translate to the same CDR3. This sequence joins TRBV6-5 and TRBJ2-5; D unresolved. The V and J ends lost 0 bases and 3 bases respectively, with 5 bases between them. The CDR3 runs 13 residues. Germline V gene data show CDR1 as MNHEY and CDR2 as SVGAGI. For the CDR3, the DNA is TGTGCCAGCAGTTACTCCCCGGAAGAGACCCAGTACTTC. The encoded protein is CASSYSPEETQYF.

The chain links TRBV7-9 to TRBJ1-1; 7 bases fit TRBD1. V dropped 5 bases and J dropped 4; count of bases not matched to a gene: 13. This CDR3 contains 16 residues. Germline loops: CDR1 SEHNR, CDR2 FQNEAQ (reference sequence). The CDR3 loop is CASSQPSGGWGTEAFF. CDR3 bases: TGTGCCAGCAGCCAGCCGTCAGGGGGATGGGGCACTGAAGCTTTCTTT.

As regards this clone: This sample also contains other DNA sequences that code for the same CDR3. The gene calls are TRBV9 and TRBJ2-3; 8 nucleotides line up with TRBD2. The junction had 0 bases not matched to a gene; V was cut back by 0 bases and J by 0 bases. There are 15 residues in the CDR3. Germline assignment: CDR1 SGDLS and CDR2 YYNGEE. CDR3 in amino acids: CASSVASGSTDTQYF. The CDR3 nucleotides read TGTGCCAGCAGCGTAGCTAGCGGGAGCACAGATACGCAGTATTTT.

V and J are TRBV30 and TRBJ2-1; possibly TRBD2 for D (5 bases). The CDR3 runs to 14 residues. The V end was cut by 5 bases, the J end by 8 bases, with 19 bases between. Germline assignment: CDR1 GTSNPN and CDR2 SVGIG (reference sequence). CDR3 region: CAWLGVYPWHEQFF. As DNA, the CDR3 is TGTGCCTGGCTCGGGGTTTACCCCTGGCATGAGCAGTTCTTC. The whole variable domain, remainder taken from reference TRBV30 and TRBJ2-1, is SQTIHQWPATLVQPVGSPLSLECTVEGTSNPNLYWYRQAAGRGLQLLFYSVGIGQISSEVPQNLSASRPQDRQFILSSKKLLLSDSGFYLCAWLGVYPWHEQFFGPGTRLTVL.

The chain carries TRBV19 and TRBJ2-7; unclear D gene. V was trimmed by 5 bases and J by 0 bases, leaving 11 bases between them. The CDR3 runs 14 residues. Per germline, CDR1 LNHDA and CDR2 SQIVND (reference sequence). DNA for the CDR3: TGTGCCAGTAGTCTCGCCGCCGGCTCCTACGAGCAGTACTTC. Translated, it gives CASSLAAGSYEQYF.

This chain uses TRBV7-9 with TRBJ2-7; 9 bases map to TRBD2. The CDR3 sequence is 14 residues long. The V segment lost 5 bases and the J segment 6 bases; nucleotides outside the gene matches: 8. The germline CDR1 and CDR2 sequences are SEHNR and FQNEAQ (reference sequence). The CDR3 sequence is CASSALPGLAEQYF. In DNA form, the CDR3 reads TGTGCCAGCAGCGCACTACCGGGACTAGCCGAGCAGTACTTC.

This clone has only a few counts. Other DNA sequences in the same sample also yield this CDR3. This chain uses TRBV28 with TRBJ1-5; a possible D gene is TRBD1 (6 bases). The V end lost 3 bases, the J end lost 4 bases, and 10 bases lay between the germline ends. Germline V gene sequence: CDR1 MDHEN, CDR2 SYDVKM. The CDR3 runs to 14 residues. The CDR3 here is CASSFGGLNQPQHF. CDR3 coding DNA: TGTGCCAGCAGTTTCGGGGGCCTGAATCAGCCCCAGCATTTT.

This rearrangement joins TRBV29-1 to TRBJ2-7, with D hard to call. Germline V CDR1 and CDR2: SQVTM, ANQGSEA. CDR3 length equals 14 residues. Trimming cost V 4 bases and J 1 base, with 14 bases left between them. The CDR3 reads CSVGYWVRSYEQYF. The CDR3 nucleotides read TGCAGCGTTGGGTATTGGGTCAGGTCCTACGAGCAGTACTTC.

V usage is TRBV4-1 and J usage is TRBJ2-5, with D maybe TRBD2 (6 bases). The CDR3 extends over 13 amino acids. The V and J ends lost 4 bases and 1 base respectively, with 7 bases between them. The germline CDR1 and CDR2 sequences are MGHRA and YSYEKL. CDR3 sequence reads: CASSPGLQETQYF. For the CDR3, the DNA is TGCGCCAGCAGCCCGGGACTCCAAGAGACCCAGTACTTC.

The rearrangement joins TRBV7-6 to TRBJ2-5, with D perhaps TRBD1 (5 bases). Germline lookup yields CDR1 SGHVS and CDR2 FNYEAQ. This CDR3 is 16 amino acids long. V was trimmed by 1 base and J by 2 bases, leaving 14 bases between them. CDR3 sequence reads: CASSLVRVMGQETQYF. For the CDR3, the DNA is TGTGCCAGCAGCTTAGTCAGGGTAATGGGGCAAGAGACCCAGTACTTC.

The rearrangement links TRBV7-6 to TRBJ1-1, with D maybe TRBD1 (5 bases). V dropped 4 bases and J dropped 0 bases, with 15 bases sitting between them. The CDR3 contains 16 residues. Germline lookup yields CDR1 SGHVS and CDR2 FNYEAQ. The CDR3 sequence is CASSWARDGMNTEAFF. The CDR3 DNA is TGTGCCAGCAGCTGGGCCCGGGACGGAATGAACACTGAAGCTTTCTTT.

The V call is TRBV4-1, the J call TRBJ1-6; D ambiguous. Trimming cost V 7 bases and J 7 bases, with 14 bases left between them. Germline CDR1 is MGHRA and CDR2 is YSYEKL. The CDR3 covers 14 residues. CDR3 protein: CASKHLGLNSPLHF. The CDR3 nucleotides are TGCGCCAGCAAACATTTGGGATTGAATTCACCCCTCCACTTT.

CDR3 in amino acids: CASSFHQGLNTEAFF. The CDR3 DNA reads TGTGCCAGCAGTTTTCACCAGGGGTTGAACACTGAAGCTTTCTTT. The chain links TRBV28 to TRBJ1-1, with TRBD1 as a possible D gene (6 bases). The germline gives CDR1 MDHEN, CDR2 SYDVKM. The CDR3 is made up of 15 amino acids. The germline V and J ends were trimmed by 3 bases and 0 bases, with 11 bases remaining between them. Using reference TRBV28 and TRBJ1-1 for the parts outside the CDR3, the full variable domain is DVKVTQSSRYLVKRTGEKVFLECVQDMDHENMFWYRQDPGLGLRLIYFSYDVKMKEKGDIPEGYSVSREKKERFSLILESASTNQTSMYLCASSFHQGLNTEAFFGQGTRLTVV.

This chain uses TRBV19 with TRBJ2-1; 11 bases align to TRBD2. Germline V lookup: CDR1 LNHDA, CDR2 SQIVND (reference sequence). V gave up 6 bases and J gave up 4 bases; unmatched junction bases: 5. The CDR3 loop spans 15 amino acids. Here the CDR3 DNA reads TGTGCCAGTAGCGAAGGGACTAGCGGTTACAATGAGCAGTTCTTC. Amino acids: CASSEGTSGYNEQFF.

The V call is TRBV4-2, the J call TRBJ1-5; no clear D. The V gene's germline CDR1 is LGHNA and CDR2 YNFKEQ. This CDR3 region has 16 residues. With 7 bases removed from V and 2 bases from J, the gap between germline ends came to 18 bases. The chain's CDR3 is CASTTRHTEGNQPQHF. The CDR3 DNA sequence: TGTGCCAGCACCACCAGACACACCGAGGGCAATCAGCCCCAGCATTTT.

V and J are TRBV28 and TRBJ1-3; TRBD1 is a possible D gene (6 bases). The CDR3 is 15 amino acids. The germline CDR1 and CDR2 sequences are MDHEN and SYDVKM. Trimming cost V 7 bases and J 4 bases, with 17 bases left between them. Here the CDR3 DNA reads TGTGCCAGCACCTCGTTCCCAAGGGGGGGAAACACCATATATTTT. This codes for CASTSFPRGGNTIYF. Full variable domain (outside the CDR3, taken from reference TRBV28 and TRBJ1-3): DVKVTQSSRYLVKRTGEKVFLECVQDMDHENMFWYRQDPGLGLRLIYFSYDVKMKEKGDIPEGYSVSREKKERFSLILESASTNQTSMYLCASTSFPRGGNTIYFGEGSWLTVV.

The rearrangement links TRBV4-1 to TRBJ2-1; 10 bases line up with TRBD1. V lost 1 base to trimming and J lost 9 bases; unmatched junction nucleotides: 12. The CDR3 is made up of 17 amino acids. From germline, CDR1 is MGHRA and CDR2 YSYEKL. DNA for the CDR3: TGCGCCAGCAGCCAAGCAGAAGGGACAGGGGTCCCAAGTGAGCAGTTCTTC. Translated: CASSQAEGTGVPSEQFF.

V and J are TRBV25-1 and TRBJ2-7; tentative D call: TRBD1 (7 bases). This CDR3 comprises 16 residues. From germline, CDR1 is MGHDK and CDR2 SYGVNS. V was pared by 7 bases and J by 4 bases, with 23 bases between. CDR3 nucleotide sequence: TGTGCCAGCACGCCCAAACGGGGGACAGACCTTTACGAGCAGTACTTC. As protein: CASTPKRGTDLYEQYF.

The chain carries TRBV10-3 and TRBJ2-7; 11 bases line up with TRBD2. Trimming at V came to 1 base and at J to 5 bases, leaving 16 bases not matched to a gene. Germline V CDR1 and CDR2: ENHRY, SYGVKD. The CDR3 length is 19 residues. CDR3 nucleotides: TGTGCCATCAGTGAGTTTCCTTCTCCCGAACTAGCGGGAGAGGACGAGCAGTACTTC. It codes for CAISEFPSPELAGEDEQYF.